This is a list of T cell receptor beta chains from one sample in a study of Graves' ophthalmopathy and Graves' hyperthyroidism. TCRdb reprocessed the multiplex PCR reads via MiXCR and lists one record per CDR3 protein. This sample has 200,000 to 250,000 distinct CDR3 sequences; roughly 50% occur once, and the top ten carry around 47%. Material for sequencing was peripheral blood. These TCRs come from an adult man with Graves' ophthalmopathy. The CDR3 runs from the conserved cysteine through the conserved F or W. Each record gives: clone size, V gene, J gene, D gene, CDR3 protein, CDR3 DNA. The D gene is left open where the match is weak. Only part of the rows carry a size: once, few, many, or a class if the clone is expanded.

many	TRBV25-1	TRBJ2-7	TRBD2	CASYYPGLAGGRQYF	TGTGCCAGCTATTACCCCGGACTAGCGGGAGGACGGCAGTACTTC
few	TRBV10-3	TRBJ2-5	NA	CAISESAYQETQYF	TGTGCCATCAGTGAGTCGGCATACCAGGAGACCCAGTACTTC
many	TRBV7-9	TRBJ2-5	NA	CASSLAGRETQYF	TGTGCCAGCAGCTTAGCTGGGAGGGAGACCCAGTACTTC
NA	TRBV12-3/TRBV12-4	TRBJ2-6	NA	CASSSYYRDSGANVLTF	TGTGCCAGCAGTTCATACTACAGGGATTCTGGGGCCAACGTCCTGACTTTC
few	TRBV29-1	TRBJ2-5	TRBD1	CSVEQAGGETQYF	TGCAGCGTTGAACAGGCAGGGGGAGAGACCCAGTACTTC
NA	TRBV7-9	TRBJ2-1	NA	CASSADGSSYNEQFF	TGTGCCAGCAGTGCCGACGGTAGCTCCTACAATGAGCAGTTCTTC
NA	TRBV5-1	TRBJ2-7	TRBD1	CASSLDWTGDYEQYF	TGCGCCAGCAGCCTAGATTGGACAGGGGACTACGAGCAGTACTTC
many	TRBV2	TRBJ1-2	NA	CASSSGNYGYTF	TGTGCCAGCAGTTCAGGGAACTATGGCTACACCTTC
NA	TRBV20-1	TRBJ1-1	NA	CSGLSGGEAEAFF	TGCAGTGGCCTGTCGGGGGGCGAAGCTGAAGCTTTCTTT
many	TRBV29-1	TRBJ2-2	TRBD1	CSAEVQGAGELFF	TGCAGCGCTGAGGTCCAGGGGGCCGGGGAGCTGTTTTTT
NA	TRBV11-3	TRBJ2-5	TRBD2	CATRETSPGETQYF	TGTGCCACCAGAGAGACTAGCCCAGGAGAGACCCAGTACTTC
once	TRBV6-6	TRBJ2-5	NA	CASSAQGGQETQYF	TGTGCCAGCAGTGCGCAGGGTGGCCAAGAGACCCAGTACTTC
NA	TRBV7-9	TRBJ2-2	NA	CASSHSGFDTGELFF	TGTGCCAGCAGCCACAGCGGGTTCGACACCGGGGAGCTGTTTTTT
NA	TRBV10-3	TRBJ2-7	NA	CASSEAPVTYEQYF	TGTGCCAGCAGTGAAGCGCCAGTTACCTACGAGCAGTACTTC
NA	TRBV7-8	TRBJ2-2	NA	CASSRYAGDADPGELFF	TGTGCCAGCAGCCGATATGCAGGGGACGCTGACCCCGGGGAGCTGTTTTTT
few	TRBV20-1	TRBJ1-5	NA	CSARDSGNQPQHF	TGCAGTGCTAGAGATTCCGGCAATCAGCCCCAGCATTTT
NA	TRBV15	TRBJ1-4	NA	CATSMVPWMVGVNEKLFF	TGTGCCACCAGCATGGTCCCATGGATGGTTGGAGTTAATGAAAAACTGTTTTTT
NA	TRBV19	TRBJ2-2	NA	CASKDPNTGELFF	TGTGCCAGTAAGGACCCGAACACCGGGGAGCTGTTTTTT
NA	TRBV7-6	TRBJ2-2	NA	CASVRRPSANTGELFF	TGTGCCAGCGTTCGGAGACCTAGCGCCAACACCGGGGAGCTGTTTTTT
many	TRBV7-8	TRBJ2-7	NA	CASSLGQGIVHEQYF	TGTGCCAGCAGCTTAGGGCAGGGCATAGTACACGAGCAGTACTTC
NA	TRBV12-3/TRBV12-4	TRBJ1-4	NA	CASSLTADEKLFF	TGTGCCAGCAGTTTGACGGCTGATGAAAAACTGTTTTTT
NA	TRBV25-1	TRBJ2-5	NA	CASSPSLGNAETQYF	TGTGCCAGCAGTCCTTCTTTGGGTAATGCGGAGACCCAGTACTTC
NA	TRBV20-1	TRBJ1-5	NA	CSASDISRISNQPQHF	TGCAGTGCTTCGGACATTAGCCGAATTAGCAATCAGCCCCAGCATTTT